Given below is one T cell receptor beta chain in context. Its antigen specificity is not known. Per-base qualities were not stored, and no clone one base away is much larger. This sample was taken from a study of CD8 T cells in Susac syndrome (dated by TCRdb to about 2019). Context from the whole study: Among the Susac syndrome patients who were sequenced, clinically active disease was present in more than 5 and clinical remission was observed in 8 or 9. At the time of blood withdrawal, Susac syndrome patients were either therapy-naive, taking corticosteroids (with some also receiving IVIg), or on IVIg alone. The study used repertoire sequencing to test whether antigen drove CD8+ T cell activation and differentiation in Susac syndrome. The clonality of the CD8+ T cell repertoire was compared across about a dozen healthy donors, roughly 14 Susac syndrome patients and around 16 multiple sclerosis patients. General findings and caveats noted by the study authors: The number of individuals in the TCR sequencing and HLA analysis was acknowledged as relatively small. Clonal expansion was seen in Susac syndrome CD8+ repertoires, peaking in CD8+ TEMRA cells and being greater in clinically active patients than in remitting ones. In the total CD8+ and CD8+ TEMRA repertoires, 15 to 20 and five Susac-specific public clones, respectively, were identified.

RNA was extracted using the RNeasy kit, and roughly 0.5 to 1 ug of the RNA was reverse transcribed with random hexamers. The immunoSEQ multiplex PCR assay, which covers 54 Vbeta and 13 Jbeta segments, was used to amplify TCR beta CDR3 regions. To correct PCR amplification bias, a synthetic template baseline was used for both primer optimization and computational correction. As for how the authors treated the data: Reads were annotated to V, D and J genes per IMGT and analyzed with immunoSEQ Analyzer, keeping only productive sequences. To calculate clonality, Shannon entropy was normalized by log2 of the number of productive unique sequences and then subtracted from one. For each patient and control, public and private clones were evaluated among the 100 most prevalent clones. Clones were defined as Susac-specific when absent from the healthy and MS cohorts, from about 1,100 published viral clones and from other ImmuneACCESS disease sequences. TCRdb trimmed the raw reads at Q25, called clones with MiXCR and kept productive beta chains. CDR3 protein sequences are deduplicated, and each keeps its most common genes and DNA. The V and J calls, along with clone size, are taken from TCRdb and not from the paper's own processing. The sample data list around 81,000 distinct CDR3 sequences, and 94% of these were observed just once. Of the sample, approximately 0.92% is held by the ten largest clones.

High-throughput TCR beta sequencing profiled peripheral blood CD8+ and CD4+ T cells from healthy donors, Susac syndrome patients and multiple sclerosis patients. Recently defined diagnostic criteria for definite or probable disease were met by the Susac syndrome patients. CD8+ TEMRA cells were enriched by FACS, while bulk CD8+ and CD4+ T cells were purified by magnetic negative isolation. Blood was collected in EDTA tubes and processed within 24 hours, with PBMCs isolated through density gradient centrifugation. PBMCs intended for TCR sequencing were cryopreserved in liquid nitrogen and thawed later in a water bath at 37 degrees C. The sorted or isolated CD4+, CD8+ and CD8+ TEMRA cells reached a purity of at least 90%. Material: CD8+ T cells from PBMCs. The clonotype originates from a human donor with Susac syndrome.

At the DNA level, the sequence is TGCGCCAGCAGCCAAACTAGCGGGAGCACCGGGGAGCTGTTTTTT. Translated, this gives CASSQTSGSTGELFF. This chain is built from TRBV4-3 and TRBJ2-2; the junction holds 11 bases that match TRBD2. The CDR3 holds 15 amino acids from the cysteine to the phenylalanine. Only CDR3 DNA is held: 45 bases, read in frame from base 1. Trimming leaves V shorter by 2 bases and J shorter by 4 bases, with the junction holding 0 bases beyond the gene matches. Taken from the germline V gene, the CDR1 and CDR2 loops are LGHNA and YSLEER.